These 21 T cell receptor beta chains were sequenced from one sample in a study of cytotoxic CD8 clonotypes in ibrutinib-treated CLL. Assay: immunoSEQ multiplex PCR; the TCRdb copy retains only in-frame clones and omits some. The sample includes nearly 300,000 clones, around 69% of them seen just once. The sequences come from PBMCs, collected at disease progression, from a patient treated with ibrutinib. These receptors were taken from a human donor with chronic lymphocytic leukemia.

The chain uses TRBV4-2 and TRBJ1-4; D might be TRBD1 (6 bases). The CDR3 extends over 15 amino acids. The ends were cut back, 4 bases at V and 12 bases at J, with 21 bases in the middle. Looked up from germline, CDR1 is LGHNA and CDR2 is YNFKEQ. As DNA, the CDR3 is TGTGCCAGCAGCCCTACGGGGGGACCTAGGGGGGAACTGTTTTTT. Its protein product is CASSPTGGPRGELFF.

This chain uses TRBV7-8 with TRBJ2-1; no firm D call. The CDR3 covers 14 residues. The ends were cut back, 2 bases at V and 2 bases at J, with 7 bases in the middle. Germline CDR1 is SGHVS and CDR2 is FQNEAQ. CDR3 DNA: TGTGCCAGCAGCTTAACTACAGCCTACAATGAGCAGTTCTTC. Translating it yields CASSLTTAYNEQFF. Complete variable domain (other parts from reference TRBV7-8 and TRBJ2-1): GAGVSQSPRYKVAKRGQDVALRCDPISGHVSLFWYQQALGQGPEFLTYFQNEAQLDKSGLPSDRFFAERPEGSVSTLKIQRTQQEDSAVYLCASSLTTAYNEQFFGPGTRLTVL.

The J gene is TRBJ2-7, the V gene TRBV6-1; D gene uncertain. The germline V and J ends were trimmed by 2 bases and 3 bases, with 17 bases remaining between them. CDR3 length equals 16 residues. The germline CDR1 and CDR2 sequences are MNHNS and SASEGT. The CDR3 sequence is CASSERTIHPFYEQYF. The CDR3 DNA reads TGTGCCAGCAGTGAAAGGACCATCCACCCCTTCTACGAGCAGTACTTC.

This chain joins TRBV2 and TRBJ2-3; 8 bases are a match to TRBD1. Looked up from germline, CDR1 is SNHLY and CDR2 is FYNNEI. V shed 5 bases, J shed 6 bases, and the junction held 13 bases outside the gene matches. The CDR3 is made up of 16 amino acids. The CDR3 coding sequence is TGTGCCAGCAGTAAACAGGGGGTGGGTCTATTGGATACGCAGTATTTT. Protein sequence: CASSKQGVGLLDTQYF.

V usage is TRBV5-6 and J usage is TRBJ2-5, with D possibly matching TRBD2 (7 bases). This CDR3 spans 14 amino acids. The V end was cut by 3 bases, the J end by 5 bases, with 14 bases between. The germline V gene has CDR1 SGHDT and CDR2 YYEEEE. The CDR3 loop is CASSYPGGSETQYF. CDR3 bases: TGTGCCAGCAGCTACCCGGGGGGCTCGGAGACCCAGTACTTC.

For the CDR3, the DNA is TGTGCCAGCAGCTTAGCTACGGGGCCGACCTACGAGCAGTACTTC. The encoded protein is CASSLATGPTYEQYF. The rearrangement uses TRBV11-1 and TRBJ2-7; D might be TRBD1 or TRBD2, each matching 5 bases. Germline assignment: CDR1 SGHAT and CDR2 FQDESV (reference sequence). V was pared by 0 bases and J by 2 bases, with 11 bases between. CDR3 length equals 15 residues.

The chain carries TRBV12-2 and TRBJ2-3; the table's D call, TRBD2, has no DNA check behind it. TRBV12-2 represents a pseudogene. This CDR3 is 16 amino acids long. This chain's CDR3 is CASRSRTSGGTDTQYF. As DNA, the CDR3 is TGTGCAAGTCGCTCACGGACTAGCGGAGGCACAGATACGCAGTATTTT.

V is TRBV5-6 and J is TRBJ2-7, with D perhaps matching TRBD1 (5 bases). V lost 0 bases and J 3 bases, leaving 13 bases between the germline ends. The CDR3 is 15 residues long. Germline V gene lookup returns CDR1 SGHDT and CDR2 YYEEEE. Here the CDR3 reads CASSLAAGSLYEQYF. The CDR3 bases are TGTGCCAGCAGCTTGGCGGCAGGGTCACTCTACGAGCAGTACTTC.

V and J are TRBV7-3 and TRBJ1-5; D is possibly TRBD1 (5 bases). This CDR3 has 13 residues. The V end was cut by 4 bases, the J end by 7 bases, with 11 bases between. The germline V gene has CDR1 SGHTA and CDR2 FQGTGA. CDR3 loop: CASSSGPGQPQHF. CDR3 in DNA: TGTGCCAGCAGCTCGGGACCCGGACAGCCCCAGCATTTT.

This sequence joins TRBV5-8 and TRBJ1-2, with 8 bases lining up with TRBD1. The CDR3 extends over 15 amino acids. Germline V lookup: CDR1 SGHTS, CDR2 YDEGEE. Trimming took 4 bases from V and 5 from J; bases not matched to a gene: 10. The CDR3 nucleotides read TGTGCCAGCAGCCGACGGACAGGGTCCGCTTATGGCTACACCTTC. This codes for CASSRRTGSAYGYTF.

This clone was detected only a few times. V usage is TRBV7-9 and J usage is TRBJ1-2; perhaps TRBD1 as D (5 bases). Trimming cost V 5 bases and J 6 bases, with 19 bases left between them. CDR1 and CDR2 from the germline V gene are SEHNR and FQNEAQ (reference sequence). This CDR3 is 15 amino acids long. The CDR3 loop is CASSPRGGTSHGYTF. CDR3 in DNA: TGTGCCAGCAGCCCTAGGGGCGGGACGTCTCATGGCTACACCTTC.

This rearrangement joins TRBV18 to TRBJ1-5; 9 bases align to TRBD1. J was trimmed by 4 bases and V by 3 bases; bases with no gene match: 4. The germline V gene encodes CDR1 KGHSH and CDR2 LQKENI. The CDR3 consists of 15 residues. The CDR3 coding sequence is TGTGCCAGCTCACCGGGGGACAGGGTAAATCAGCCCCAGCATTTT. It yields the protein CASSPGDRVNQPQHF.

V is TRBV4-2 and J is TRBJ2-3; D not certain. Germline loops: CDR1 LGHNA, CDR2 YNFKEQ. This CDR3 has 12 amino acids. Trimming took off 1 base at V and 6 bases at J, with 5 bases between the two ends. The CDR3 protein is CASSQVGDTQYF. CDR3 sequence (DNA): TGTGCCAGCAGCCAAGTGGGCGATACGCAGTATTTT.

The CDR3 loop reads CASSQDRAAMNTEAFF. CDR3 coding DNA: TGCGCCAGCAGCCAAGACAGGGCTGCCATGAACACTGAAGCTTTCTTT. The chain carries TRBV4-1 and TRBJ1-1; TRBD1 is a possible D gene (5 bases). This CDR3 has 16 residues. V was cut by 0 bases and J by 0 bases, with 11 bases left in between. Germline CDR1 and CDR2: MGHRA and YSYEKL.

The chain couples TRBV2 to TRBJ1-2; the D gene is possibly TRBD1 (6 bases). Trimming shortened V by 7 bases and J by 4 bases, and 16 bases separated the two germline ends. In germline, CDR1 is SNHLY, CDR2 FYNNEI. The CDR3 sequence is 14 residues long. This CDR3 reads CASNYGGLRYGYTF. The CDR3 DNA is TGTGCCAGCAATTACGGGGGGCTGCGCTATGGCTACACCTTC.

This chain connects TRBV11-1 to TRBJ2-7; perhaps TRBD1 as D (7 bases). CDR3 length: 14 residues. The V end was cut by 0 bases, the J end by 5 bases, with 11 bases between. The germline V gene encodes CDR1 SGHAT and CDR2 FQDESV (reference sequence). CDR3 sequence (DNA): TGTGCCAGCAGCTTAGCTGGAGGGGGCGACGAGCAGTACTTC. It is translated as CASSLAGGGDEQYF.

The rearrangement uses TRBV5-1 and TRBJ1-2; no reliable D call. Per the germline V gene, CDR1 is SGHRS and CDR2 is YFSETQ. The CDR3 totals 14 residues. Trimming took off 1 base at V and 3 bases at J, with 10 bases between the two ends. CDR3 amino acids: CASSLMWRDYGYTF. CDR3 coding DNA: TGCGCCAGCAGCTTGATGTGGAGAGACTATGGCTACACCTTC.

The rearrangement joins TRBV9 to TRBJ1-2, with D hard to call. This CDR3 region has 14 residues. Germline V lookup: CDR1 SGDLS, CDR2 YYNGEE. With 0 bases removed from V and 4 bases from J, the gap between germline ends came to 10 bases. In nucleotides, the CDR3 is TGTGCCAGCAGCGTAGGGGTTGGGGTCTATGGCTACACCTTC. Its translation: CASSVGVGVYGYTF. Combining the CDR3 with reference TRBV9 and TRBJ1-2 gives the whole variable domain DSGVTQTPKHLITATGQRVTLRCSPRSGDLSVYWYQQSLDQGLQFLIQYYNGEERAKGNILERFSAQQFPDLHSELNLSSLELGDSALYFCASSVGVGVYGYTFGSGTRLTVV.

The chain carries TRBV6-5 and TRBJ1-2; D is ambiguous. V lost 5 bases and J 8 bases, leaving 9 bases between the germline ends. From germline, CDR1 is MNHEY and CDR2 SVGAGI. The CDR3 length is 11 residues. The CDR3: CASSNGWGYTF. CDR3 nucleotides: TGTGCCAGCAGTAACGGGTGGGGCTACACCTTC.

V usage is TRBV2 and J usage is TRBJ2-4; D possibly matches TRBD1 or TRBD2 (5 bases each). Germline CDR1 and CDR2: SNHLY and FYNNEI. Trimming cost V 7 bases and J 8 bases, with 12 bases left between them. The CDR3 runs 12 residues. CDR3 in DNA: TGTGCCAGCATTGGCAGAGGGGACATTCAGTACTTC. It encodes CASIGRGDIQYF. The variable domain in full, completed from reference TRBV2 and TRBJ2-4, reads EPEVTQTPSHQVTQMGQEVILRCVPISNHLYFYWYRQILGQKVEFLVSFYNNEISEKSEIFDDQFSVERPDGSNFTLKIRSTKLEDSAMYFCASIGRGDIQYFGAGTRLSVL.

The rearrangement links TRBV18 to TRBJ2-1; D is ambiguous. Germline lookup yields CDR1 KGHSH and CDR2 LQKENI. V shed 4 bases and J shed 8 bases, with 12 bases lying between them. This CDR3 region has 13 residues. The CDR3 bases are TGTGCCAGCTCACAAGACCCGGGCCATGAGCAGTTCTTC. This codes for CASSQDPGHEQFF.